A selection of T cell receptor beta chains follows, all from one sample in a study of blood T cell repertoires in COVID-19. Sequenced by immunoSEQ multiplex PCR; TCRdb stores in-frame clones only, minus some. The sample yields around 400,000 clones, 87% seen once. Sample: peripheral blood. Receptors were obtained from a woman in her 30s with COVID-19, enrolled during active disease. Each CDR3 is given with its conserved first and last residue. A D gene is named only where the DNA matches it firmly. A clone size is listed for some rows: how often the clone was seen (once, few, many), or a class if it is expanded.

clone size: -; J gene: TRBJ2-4; D gene: -; V gene: TRBV6-5; CDR3 protein: CASSYSGQSGDIQYF; CDR3 DNA: TGTGCCAGCAGTTACTCCGGACAGTCCGGGGACATTCAGTACTTC
clone size: -; J gene: TRBJ1-2; D gene: TRBD1; V gene: TRBV6-4; CDR3 protein: CASSAGTGWYTF; CDR3 DNA: TGTGCCAGCAGTGCTGGGACAGGGTGGTACACCTTC
clone size: once; J gene: TRBJ2-2; D gene: -; V gene: TRBV19; CDR3 protein: CASSLGAGELFF; CDR3 DNA: TGTGCCAGTAGTCTCGGGGCCGGGGAGCTGTTTTTT
clone size: -; J gene: TRBJ2-3; D gene: -; V gene: TRBV24-1; CDR3 protein: CATGYRDSVTDTQYF; CDR3 DNA: TGTGCCACGGGTTATCGCGACAGTGTCACAGATACGCAGTATTTT
clone size: once; J gene: TRBJ2-7; D gene: -; V gene: TRBV7-9; CDR3 protein: CASSLGGLYEQYF; CDR3 DNA: TGTGCCAGCAGCTTAGGGGGCCTGTACGAGCAGTACTTC
clone size: -; J gene: TRBJ2-3; D gene: TRBD2; V gene: TRBV6-5; CDR3 protein: CATRPGLAGADTQYF; CDR3 DNA: TGTGCCACTAGACCGGGACTAGCGGGGGCAGATACGCAGTATTTT
clone size: -; J gene: TRBJ2-1; D gene: -; V gene: TRBV7-8; CDR3 protein: CASTPSERVGVDEQFF; CDR3 DNA: TGTGCCAGCACCCCCTCGGAGAGAGTTGGTGTCGATGAGCAGTTCTTC
clone size: -; J gene: TRBJ1-2; D gene: -; V gene: TRBV6-1; CDR3 protein: CASSEARQSYYGYTF; CDR3 DNA: TGTGCCAGCAGTGAAGCTCGACAGTCTTACTATGGCTACACCTTC
clone size: -; J gene: TRBJ2-7; D gene: TRBD2; V gene: TRBV27; CDR3 protein: CASSSPGGAPSYEQYF; CDR3 DNA: TGTGCCAGCAGTTCCCCCGGGGGGGCTCCTTCCTACGAGCAGTACTTC
clone size: -; J gene: TRBJ2-1; D gene: TRBD2; V gene: TRBV19; CDR3 protein: CASSTRGTSGFYNEQFF; CDR3 DNA: TGTGCCAGTAGTACTCGCGGGACTAGCGGGTTCTACAATGAGCAGTTCTTC
clone size: once; J gene: TRBJ2-3; D gene: -; V gene: TRBV6-5; CDR3 protein: CASSYSPGTQYF; CDR3 DNA: TGTGCCAGCAGTTACTCTCCCGGTACGCAGTATTTT
clone size: -; J gene: TRBJ2-1; D gene: TRBD2; V gene: TRBV9; CDR3 protein: CASSVLSAGVRENEQFF; CDR3 DNA: TGTGCCAGCAGCGTCCTATCCGCGGGGGTCCGAGAGAATGAGCAGTTCTTC
clone size: -; J gene: TRBJ2-7; D gene: TRBD2; V gene: TRBV9; CDR3 protein: CASSVDSSGYEQYF; CDR3 DNA: TGTGCCAGCAGCGTAGACTCTAGCGGGTACGAGCAGTACTTC
clone size: once; J gene: TRBJ1-2; D gene: TRBD1; V gene: TRBV2; CDR3 protein: CASSEGQGRGYTF; CDR3 DNA: TGTGCCAGCAGTGAGGGACAGGGCCGGGGCTACACCTTC
clone size: -; J gene: TRBJ2-2; D gene: TRBD2; V gene: TRBV10-3; CDR3 protein: CAISESSGRGTGELFF; CDR3 DNA: TGTGCCATCAGTGAGTCGAGCGGGAGGGGCACCGGGGAGCTGTTTTTT
clone size: -; J gene: TRBJ2-1; D gene: TRBD2; V gene: TRBV11-2; CDR3 protein: CASTDRAGGGDEQFF; CDR3 DNA: TGTGCCAGCACTGATAGGGCCGGGGGGGGCGATGAGCAGTTCTTC
clone size: -; J gene: TRBJ1-1; D gene: -; V gene: TRBV6-5; CDR3 protein: CASSLSGEVGEAFF; CDR3 DNA: TGTGCCAGCAGTTTATCGGGTGAGGTGGGTGAAGCTTTCTTT
clone size: -; J gene: TRBJ1-1; D gene: -; V gene: TRBV6-5; CDR3 protein: CASSYSTGEAFF; CDR3 DNA: TGTGCCAGCAGTTACTCAACAGGGGAAGCTTTCTTT
clone size: -; J gene: TRBJ2-7; D gene: -; V gene: TRBV6-6; CDR3 protein: CASSYFRLSDYEQYF; CDR3 DNA: TGTGCCAGCAGTTACTTTCGACTGTCAGACTACGAGCAGTACTTC
clone size: once; J gene: TRBJ2-3; D gene: TRBD2; V gene: TRBV7-6; CDR3 protein: CASSLRTSGLGDTQYF; CDR3 DNA: TGTGCCAGCAGCCTCCGGACTAGCGGTCTCGGGGATACGCAGTATTTT
clone size: -; J gene: TRBJ1-4; D gene: -; V gene: TRBV28; CDR3 protein: CASSPASGGGPEKLFF; CDR3 DNA: TGTGCCAGCAGTCCCGCCAGTGGAGGAGGGCCCGAAAAACTGTTTTTT
clone size: -; J gene: TRBJ2-5; D gene: -; V gene: TRBV6-6; CDR3 protein: CASSQDIRETQYF; CDR3 DNA: TGTGCCAGCAGCCAAGACATAAGGGAGACCCAGTACTTC
clone size: few; J gene: TRBJ2-5; D gene: -; V gene: TRBV19; CDR3 protein: CASSIGRGKGETQYF; CDR3 DNA: TGTGCCAGTAGTATTGGTCGAGGGAAGGGAGAGACCCAGTACTTC
clone size: -; J gene: TRBJ2-1; D gene: -; V gene: TRBV5-6; CDR3 protein: CASSGSGYNEQFF; CDR3 DNA: TGTGCCAGCAGCGGCAGCGGTTACAATGAGCAGTTCTTC
clone size: few; J gene: TRBJ2-1; D gene: -; V gene: TRBV18; CDR3 protein: CASSPLDREGHGQFF; CDR3 DNA: TGTGCCAGCTCACCCCTGGACAGGGAGGGCCACGGGCAGTTCTTC